Below, one TCR beta chain is given with its context. This sample is drawn from a study of blood T cell repertoires in COVID-19. About the research overall: Nucleic acid was either cDNA or gDNA, and it came from T cells, B-cell-depleted T cells, or PBMCs.

Clones were sequenced by immunoSEQ multiplex PCR, and TCRdb holds only the in-frame ones, with some missing. The profile covers hundreds of thousands of clones, with about 90% appearing a single time and about 1.6% taken by the ten largest. Germline assignment: CDR1 LGHDT and CDR2 YNNKEL (reference sequence). The CDR3 covers 13 residues. With 4 bases clipped from V and 5 bases from J, the junction kept 4 bases outside the gene matches. The TCR comes from a woman aged 40 to 50 who had recovered from COVID-19. Source material: peripheral blood. This chain joins TRBV3-1 (or the pseudogene TRBV3-2) and TRBJ1-1, with 7 bases aligning to TRBD1. CDR3: CASSRRQGTEAFF. The CDR3 DNA reads TGTGCCAGCAGCCGAAGACAGGGAACTGAAGCTTTCTTT.